This paragraph covers one T cell receptor (beta chain) sequence. What it binds is not known. In the source study's methods: For the immunoSEQ data, sequences were junction-only without quality scores, so filtering differed. TCRdb's copy holds only in-frame clones and misses some; the assay was immunoSEQ multiplex PCR. Clonal size and the V and J genes are those of that table, whereas D and trimming came from the DNA. The table has hundreds of thousands of clones, over 95% seen once; the top ten hold around 0.097%. This CDR3 comprises 16 residues. Trimming cost V 4 bases and J 6 bases; bases outside gene matches: 13. Germline V gene sequence: CDR1 SGHNT, CDR2 YYREEE (reference sequence). As defined, naive CD8 cells were CD45RO-negative and positively selected for CCR7, with terminally differentiated effector memory CD45RA+ cells excluded. The sample is drawn from a study of shared clonotypes between healthy human individuals. Study-level background: Donors were two women and a few men aged 18 to 49. CD4 naive and memory got three plates each, CD8 naive two, CD8 memory one. Study-level points and caveats: Sorted-subset sequencing, rarefaction showed, was incomplete despite large depth.

The genes are TRBV5-4 and TRBJ1-1; 9 nucleotides align to TRBD1. This sequence was found in a woman aged 30 to 39 in good health. The sample comprised naive CD8+ T cells sorted from blood. The CDR3 loop is CASSLPGQGSGPEAFF. In nucleotides, the CDR3 is TGTGCCAGCAGCCTCCCGGGACAGGGATCGGGGCCTGAAGCTTTCTTT.